The sequence of this T cell receptor (beta chain) was determined in a study of cytomegalovirus exposure and HLA in healthy donors. Healthy bone marrow donors made up the donor group. General study findings and limits: TCR beta V- and J-gene trimming, according to a later analysis, was linked to a missense DCLRE1C variant. CMV serostatus was the only immune exposure information that was available.

PCR amplification relied on 60 Vbeta primers (plus 13 Jbeta primers). Source study methods: In a later analysis, some 80 million unique TCR beta chains included roughly 11 million shared by two or more donors. Profiled with immunoSEQ multiplex PCR; TCRdb holds only in-frame clones, not every one. For V, J and clone size, that table is used; D and trimming come from the DNA. The sample shows 220,000 or so clones, approximately 68% of them seen only once. This CDR3 comprises 13 residues. In germline, CDR1 is SEHNR, CDR2 FQNEAQ (reference sequence). Trimming pared 8 bases from V and 2 bases from J, leaving 10 bases between. In regard to this clone: Its cognate antigen is unknown.

The sample consisted of PBMCs. The sequence was collected from a woman between 25 and 40 years old in good health and CMV-seronegative. The chain links TRBV7-9 to TRBJ1-5; D uncertain. CDR3 sequence (DNA): TGTGCCAGCGGCTCAGTGGGCAATCAGCCCCAGCATTTT. Its translation: CASGSVGNQPQHF.